These 11 T cell receptor beta chains were all obtained from the same sample, sequenced in a study of siplizumab effects on memory and regulatory T cells (dated 2019 in TCRdb). The method behind the library was the immunoSEQ multiplex PCR assay. TCRdb carries this immuneACCESS record with in-frame sequences only. Its versions omit some clonotypes, under half of them owing to an unresolved V gene in the studies checked, with the rest unexplained. The sample yields roughly 26,000 clones; roughly 82% were counted once. 24% of the sample belongs to the ten largest clones. Sequenced input: memory CD4+ T cells sorted from blood. The sample's cell subset or site label, decoded: unstimulated CD4+ memory T cells. Receptor source: a human donor in good health.

This clone was seen more than once but under ten times. The chain uses TRBV10-3 and TRBJ2-7; TRBD1 matches at 7 bases. V was clipped by 6 bases and J by 4 bases; unmatched bases: 6. CDR3 length: 13 amino acids. CDR1 is ENHRY, CDR2 SYGVKD, per germline. CDR3 amino acids: CAISQGDRYEQYF. The CDR3 DNA follows: TGTGCCATCAGCCAAGGGGACAGATACGAGCAGTACTTC.

V usage is TRBV28 and J usage is TRBJ1-5; D is uncertain. This CDR3 is 12 amino acids long. CDR1 MDHEN and CDR2 SYDVKM come from the germline V gene. The germline V and J ends were trimmed by 2 bases and 6 bases, with 5 bases remaining between them. CDR3 sequence (DNA): TGTGCCAGCAGTTTAGCGCTTCAGCCCCAGCATTTT. This encodes CASSLALQPQHF.

This clone has only one observation. The chain carries TRBV11-3 and TRBJ2-7, with 9 positions matching TRBD1. CDR1 is SGHNT and CDR2 is YENEEA in the germline V gene. The CDR3 is made up of 14 amino acids. V gave up 2 bases and J gave up 5 bases; unmatched junction bases: 4. The CDR3 is CASSLRGQGNEQYF. CDR3 DNA sequence: TGTGCCAGCAGCTTAAGGGGACAGGGTAACGAGCAGTACTTC. Using reference TRBV11-3 and TRBJ2-7 for the parts outside the CDR3, the full variable domain is EAGVVQSPRYKIIEKKQPVAFWCNPISGHNTLYWYLQNLGQGPELLIRYENEEAVDDSQLPKDRFSAERLKGVDSTLKIQPAELGDSAVYLCASSLRGQGNEQYFGPGTRLTVT.

CDR3 residues: CASSYPQEANYGYTF. CDR3 nucleotide sequence: TGTGCCAGCAGTTACCCCCAGGAAGCTAACTATGGCTACACCTTC. The chain recombines TRBV7-9 with TRBJ1-2; no definite D call. V lost 6 bases, J lost 0 bases, and 14 bases lay in between. Germline V lookup: CDR1 SEHNR, CDR2 FQNEAQ (reference sequence). The CDR3 totals 15 residues.

The chain links TRBV14 to TRBJ2-5; D is uncertain. CDR1 and CDR2 (germline): SGHDN, FVKESK. The CDR3 covers 15 residues. V shed 1 base and J shed 1 base, with 10 bases lying between them. The CDR3 coding sequence is TGTGCCAGCAGCCAAGCCCTCACCTTCCAAGAGACCCAGTACTTC. Translated, it gives CASSQALTFQETQYF.

In regard to this clone: Distinct nucleotide sequences in the sample also encode this CDR3. The chain employs TRBV10-3 and TRBJ2-7; D gene ambiguous. Germline values: CDR1 ENHRY, CDR2 SYGVKD. This CDR3 contains 12 residues. Trimming took 0 bases from V and 2 from J, leaving 2 bases between them. Here the CDR3 reads CAISESPYEQYF. CDR3 DNA: TGTGCCATCAGTGAGTCGCCCTACGAGCAGTACTTC.

The chain carries TRBV19 and TRBJ1-2; no reliable D call. CDR3 length: 14 residues. The V gene's germline CDR1 is LNHDA and CDR2 SQIVND (reference sequence). Between the trimmed V and J ends, which lost 3 bases and 0 bases, there was a span of 8 bases. CDR3 region: CASSINEANYGYTF. The CDR3 DNA reads TGTGCCAGTAGTATTAACGAAGCTAACTATGGCTACACCTTC. Complete variable domain (other parts from reference TRBV19 and TRBJ1-2): DGGITQSPKYLFRKEGQNVTLSCEQNLNHDAMYWYRQDPGQGLRLIYYSQIVNDFQKGDIAEGYSVSREKKESFPLTVTSAQKNPTAFYLCASSINEANYGYTFGSGTRLTVV.

A note on this clone: Other DNA sequences in the sample encode the same CDR3. The CDR3 coding sequence is TGTGCCAGCAGTGAAAGGGGAGGGGAGACCCAGTACTTC. Protein product: CASSERGGETQYF. The chain combines TRBV6-1 with TRBJ2-5; 7 positions agree with TRBD2. Germline CDR1 reads MNHNS; CDR2 reads SASEGT. CDR3 length: 13 amino acids. Unmatched junction bases numbered 2, after V lost 2 bases and J lost 5 bases.

V is TRBV5-1 and J is TRBJ1-5; D call uncertain. The CDR3 totals 14 residues. Between the trimmed V and J ends, which lost 0 bases and 7 bases, there was a span of 11 bases. CDR1 is SGHRS and CDR2 is YFSETQ in the germline V gene. This chain's CDR3 is CASSLEGLEQPQHF. The CDR3 coding sequence is TGCGCCAGCAGCTTGGAAGGGTTGGAGCAGCCCCAGCATTTT.

J is TRBJ2-2 and V is TRBV7-3; D not resolved. This CDR3 contains 18 residues. V was pared by 0 bases and J by 1 base, with 15 bases between. Looked up from germline, CDR1 is SGHTA and CDR2 is FQGTGA. The CDR3 loop reads CASSLTGGLTLNTGELFF. The DNA for the CDR3 is TGTGCCAGCAGCTTAACGGGCGGTCTGACCCTGAACACCGGGGAGCTGTTTTTT. The full variable domain, completed using reference TRBV7-3 and TRBJ2-2, is GAGVSQTPSNKVTEKGKYVELRCDPISGHTALYWYRQSLGQGPEFLIYFQGTGAADDSGLPNDRFFAVRPEGSVSTLKIQRTERGDSAVYLCASSLTGGLTLNTGELFFGEGSRLTVL.

V usage is TRBV5-4 and J usage is TRBJ2-5; no definite D call. CDR1 and CDR2 from the germline V gene are SGHNT and YYREEE (reference sequence). The CDR3 has 14 residues. The ends were cut back, 0 bases at V and 3 bases at J, with 9 bases in the middle. The DNA of the CDR3 is TGTGCCAGCAGCTTGGAGCCAGAAAAAGAGACCCAGTACTTC. Protein: CASSLEPEKETQYF.